The 5 T cell receptor beta chains presented below share a single source sample, sequenced in a study of blood T cell repertoires in COVID-19. Data came from immunoSEQ multiplex PCR; TCRdb stores just in-frame clones and leaves some out. This table holds 270,000 or so clones, roughly 80% found once. The sequenced sample consisted of peripheral blood. The receptor source for this set is a woman aged 45 to 65 who had recovered from COVID-19.

J is TRBJ2-2 and V is TRBV18, with a tentative D call TRBD1 (6 bases). The CDR3 covers 15 residues. Trimming cost V 2 bases and J 3 bases, with 10 bases left between them. Germline lookup yields CDR1 KGHSH and CDR2 LQKENI. The CDR3 DNA is TGTGCCAGCTCACCAACAGGGAGCTACACCGGGGAGCTGTTTTTT. Its translation is CASSPTGSYTGELFF.

The gene calls are TRBV7-3 and TRBJ2-2, with D tentatively TRBD1 (6 bases). This CDR3 region has 13 residues. Trimming stripped 5 bases from V and 6 bases from J, with 10 bases between. Germline V gene sequence: CDR1 SGHTA, CDR2 FQGTGA. For the CDR3, the DNA is TGTGCCAGCAGCCCCAGGGGTTCCGGGGAGCTGTTTTTT. It is translated as CASSPRGSGELFF.

The chain combines TRBV19 with TRBJ2-1; TRBD2 aligns across 8 bases. Per the germline V gene, CDR1 is LNHDA and CDR2 is SQIVND (reference sequence). V lost 2 bases and J lost 5; bases outside the gene matches: 11. The CDR3 is 17 residues long. The CDR3 spells CASSILSGGGFDNEQFF. The CDR3 DNA follows: TGTGCCAGTAGTATACTTTCCGGGGGGGGTTTCGACAATGAGCAGTTCTTC. The whole variable domain, filled in from reference TRBV19 and TRBJ2-1, reads DGGITQSPKYLFRKEGQNVTLSCEQNLNHDAMYWYRQDPGQGLRLIYYSQIVNDFQKGDIAEGYSVSREKKESFPLTVTSAQKNPTAFYLCASSILSGGGFDNEQFFGPGTRLTVL.

V gene TRBV15 combines with J gene TRBJ1-2; D may be TRBD1 (6 bases). The CDR3 runs 16 residues. V was cut by 4 bases and J by 2 bases, with 17 bases left in between. Looked up from germline, CDR1 is LNHNV and CDR2 is YYDKDF (reference sequence). CDR3 in amino acids: CATSMNRDLLNYGYTF. CDR3 DNA sequence: TGTGCCACCAGCATGAACAGGGATCTGTTAAACTATGGCTACACCTTC. Using reference TRBV15 and TRBJ1-2 for the parts outside the CDR3, the full variable domain is DAMVIQNPRYQVTQFGKPVTLSCSQTLNHNVMYWYQQKSSQAPKLLFHYYDKDFNNEADTPDNFQSRRPNTSFCFLDIRSPGLGDTAMYLCATSMNRDLLNYGYTFGSGTRLTVV.

This clone was seen more than once but under ten times. CDR3 region: CASSHGPGRQLVNYGYTF. As DNA, the CDR3 is TGTGCCAGCAGCCATGGACCTGGAAGACAGCTCGTTAACTATGGCTACACCTTC. The chain uses TRBV3-1 (or the pseudogene TRBV3-2) and TRBJ1-2; possibly TRBD1 for D (5 bases). V lost 3 bases to trimming and J lost 1 base, with 21 bases between them. CDR3 length equals 18 residues. Germline values: CDR1 LGHDT, CDR2 YNNKEL (reference sequence).